This T cell receptor beta chain was captured in a study of tumor-infiltrating lymphocytes in localized non-small cell lung cancer. Broader study findings: Only some patients had TCR sequencing, depending on available tissue. Immunotypes IM1 and IM2 had similar TCR-derived T-cell fractions. Different pieces of the same tissue went to different assays, confounding technical variation with intratumor heterogeneity.

The CDR3 is made up of 14 amino acids. Looked up from germline, CDR1 is MRHNA and CDR2 is SNTAGT. With V trimmed by 7 bases and J by 0 bases, 1 base remained unmatched. The sample holds a few counts of this clone. The target antigen is unknown. This table comes from immunoSEQ multiplex PCR, and its TCRdb copy is limited to in-frame clones, with some not included. The sample has about 24,000 clones, roughly three fifths seen once. The sequence derives from a human donor with non-small cell lung cancer. Material for sequencing was lung tumor tissue. This chain links TRBV6-4 with TRBJ2-2, with 8 bases lining up with TRBD1. The CDR3 coding sequence is TGTGCCAGCAAACAGGGGGCGAACACCGGGGAGCTGTTTTTT. Translated: CASKQGANTGELFF.